Below, 23 T cell receptor beta chains from the same sample are listed, as sequenced in a study of early T cells in non-severe SARS-CoV-2 infection (dated by TCRdb to 2020 to 2023). The library came from 5' RACE. Sequenced on a NextSeq 500. TCRdb cleaned the public reads at Q25 with fastp, built clones with MiXCR and kept in-frame beta chains. CDR3 protein sequences are deduplicated, and each keeps its most common genes and DNA. The sample table holds 55,000 to 75,000 distinct CDR3 sequences, of which 6.5% to 8.5% were seen once. Approximately 3.6% of the sample rests with the top ten. The sequencing sample was made of whole blood. These receptors came from an adult who was a healthcare worker with PCR-confirmed SARS-CoV-2 infection or an uninfected control (not recorded which).

Ten or more counts support this clonotype. The chain carries TRBV11-2 and TRBJ2-5; no clear D. The germline V gene encodes CDR1 SGHAT and CDR2 FQNNGV. The CDR3 has 14 residues. V dropped 0 bases and J dropped 6 bases, with 11 bases sitting between them. In DNA, the CDR3 is TGTGCCAGCAGCTTAGACCCAGTGCAGAAGACCCAGTACTTC. It codes for CASSLDPVQKTQYF.

V is TRBV2 and J is TRBJ1-2; the match to TRBD1 covers 7 bases. The CDR3 length is 13 residues. The germline gives CDR1 SNHLY, CDR2 FYNNEI. V lost 6 bases and J lost 2; bases outside the gene matches: 3. CDR3 loop: CASRRDSNYGYTF. CDR3 coding DNA: TGTGCCAGCAGGAGGGACAGCAACTATGGCTACACCTTC.

This clonotype showed up just a few times. The chain recombines TRBV30 with TRBJ2-7; D is undetermined. Germline loops: CDR1 GTSNPN, CDR2 SVGIG (reference sequence). The V end lost 2 bases, the J end lost 4 bases, and 21 bases lay between the germline ends. The CDR3 consists of 16 residues. CDR3 loop: CAWSPKTSTFVYEQYF. DNA of the CDR3: TGTGCCTGGAGTCCAAAGACCTCTACCTTCGTATACGAGCAGTACTTC.

This clonotype was detected a few times. The rearrangement uses TRBV6-5 and TRBJ2-7; possibly TRBD1 for D (6 bases). Germline V gene data show CDR1 as MNHEY and CDR2 as SVGAGI. Between the trimmed V and J ends, which lost 2 bases and 7 bases, there was a span of 15 bases. The CDR3 runs to 14 residues. CDR3 DNA: TGTGCCAGCAGTTACGGGACAATCCCCTTGGAGCAGTACTTC. It translates to CASSYGTIPLEQYF.

This clonotype was counted many times. The chain uses TRBV5-1 and TRBJ2-2; D ambiguous. CDR3 length: 12 residues. Germline values: CDR1 SGHRS, CDR2 YFSETQ. Trimming shortened V by 0 bases and J by 7 bases, and 4 bases separated the two germline ends. CDR3 coding DNA: TGCGCCAGCAGCTTGGAGGTCGGGGAGCTGTTTTTT. Its translation is CASSLEVGELFF.

This clonotype has at least ten counts. This chain links TRBV2 with TRBJ1-5; D perhaps matches TRBD1 (5 bases). The V gene's germline CDR1 is SNHLY and CDR2 FYNNEI. The CDR3 covers 13 residues. Trimming left V 3 bases short and J 6 bases short, with 9 bases between. The CDR3 is CASSDGGGQPQHF. The CDR3 DNA follows: TGTGCCAGCAGTGATGGGGGAGGTCAGCCCCAGCATTTT.

This clonotype was detected a few times. The chain couples TRBV29-1 to TRBJ2-7, with D possibly matching TRBD2 (5 bases). Germline CDR1 and CDR2: SQVTM and ANQGSEA. The CDR3 covers 12 residues. V was pared by 4 bases and J by 4 bases, with 11 bases between. This chain's CDR3 is CSVGLSPYEQYF. The DNA of the CDR3 is TGCAGCGTTGGACTAAGCCCTTACGAGCAGTACTTC.

This clonotype was recorded at least ten times. The V and J genes are TRBV7-8 and TRBJ2-3, with 8 bases lining up with TRBD2. The V gene's germline CDR1 is SGHVS and CDR2 FQNEAQ. The CDR3 has 16 residues. V shed 1 base, J shed 2 bases, and the junction held 5 bases outside the gene matches. CDR3 loop: CASSLVTSGPTDTQYF. The CDR3 DNA is TGTGCCAGCAGCTTAGTAACTAGCGGCCCCACAGATACGCAGTATTTT.

The chain carries TRBV20-1 and TRBJ2-1, with D perhaps matching TRBD2 (6 bases). The CDR3 runs 14 residues. CDR1 is DFQATT, CDR2 SNEGSKA, per germline (reference sequence). V was pared by 5 bases and J by 8 bases, with 19 bases between. The CDR3 nucleotides read TGCAGTGCTGGGACTTTGCGGCCGCCGGATGAGCAGTTCTTC. It is translated as CSAGTLRPPDEQFF.

A word on this clonotype: One base away lies a much larger clone, so this may be a sequencing read error. This rearrangement joins TRBV3-1 to TRBJ2-3, with a weak D call TRBD2 (5 bases). The V and J ends lost 11 bases and 6 bases respectively, with 12 bases between them. This CDR3 region has 11 residues. CDR1 and CDR2 (germline): LGHDT, YNNKEL (reference sequence). CDR3 in DNA: TGTGCCGCCGGGATTATGGATACGCAGTATTTT. Translation gives CAAGIMDTQYF.

There are many counts of this clonotype. V and J are TRBV24-1 and TRBJ2-7; D may be TRBD1 (6 bases). V was trimmed by 9 bases and J by 3 bases, leaving 14 bases between them. Germline V lookup: CDR1 KGHDR, CDR2 SFDVKD. This CDR3 region has 13 residues. CDR3: CATGTGSDYEQYF. For the CDR3, the DNA is TGTGCCACCGGCACAGGGTCCGACTACGAGCAGTACTTC.

The rearrangement joins TRBV12-3 or TRBV12-4 to TRBJ1-1, with a possible D match to TRBD1 (6 bases). Trimming removed 5 bases at V and 0 bases at J, with 10 bases between. This CDR3 contains 14 residues. DNA of the CDR3: TGTGCCAGCAGTCTGACAGGTCTGAACACTGAAGCTTTCTTT. Amino acids: CASSLTGLNTEAFF.

V usage is TRBV29-1 and J usage is TRBJ1-2; D not certain. The germline gives CDR1 SQVTM, CDR2 ANQGSEA. V was trimmed by 3 bases and J by 6 bases, leaving 8 bases between them. The CDR3 is 11 residues long. DNA for the CDR3: TGCAGCGTTGATCTGGGCGATGGCTACACCTTC. Protein: CSVDLGDGYTF.

This clonotype was seen once. The CDR3 loop is CASSLRGSNYGYTF. The CDR3 DNA follows: TGTGCCAGCAGTTTGAGGGGGTCAAACTATGGCTACACCTTC. The chain links TRBV28 to TRBJ1-2, with D maybe TRBD1 (6 bases). Germline lookup yields CDR1 MDHEN and CDR2 SYDVKM. The CDR3 has 14 residues. The germline V and J ends were trimmed by 3 bases and 2 bases, with 10 bases remaining between them.

This clonotype was seen many times. This sequence joins TRBV20-1 and TRBJ2-1, with D maybe TRBD2 (5 bases). The CDR3 sequence is 15 residues long. Germline loops: CDR1 DFQATT, CDR2 SNEGSKA (reference sequence). V was trimmed by 5 bases and J by 10 bases, leaving 24 bases between them. As DNA, the CDR3 is TGCAGTGCTCCCGACTGGACTGTAGAATCTGGGGAGCAGTTCTTC. The encoded protein is CSAPDWTVESGEQFF.

This chain links TRBV27 with TRBJ1-6; D is possibly TRBD1 (6 bases). Trimming removed 3 bases from V and 6 bases from J, with 9 bases in between. The CDR3 spans 14 residues. The germline CDR1 and CDR2 sequences are MNHEY and SMNVEV (reference sequence). The CDR3 nucleotides read TGTGCCAGCAGTTTGACAGGCCGTAATTCACCCCTCCACTTT. It yields the protein CASSLTGRNSPLHF.

The chain recombines TRBV25-1 with TRBJ2-7, with D possibly TRBD2 on 5 matching bases. The CDR3 is 16 residues long. The V end was cut by 1 base, the J end by 2 bases, with 15 bases between. Germline lookup yields CDR1 MGHDK and CDR2 SYGVNS. DNA of the CDR3: TGTGCCAGCAGTGAATTGCTTGAGGGTATCACCTACGAGCAGTACTTC. The encoded protein is CASSELLEGITYEQYF.

The chain has TRBV18 and TRBJ1-3; D not resolved. Trimming pared 1 base from V and 0 bases from J, leaving 13 bases between. The CDR3 sequence is 17 residues long. The germline gives CDR1 KGHSH, CDR2 LQKENI. CDR3 nucleotide sequence: TGTGCCAGCTCACCACAGGAAGGGATTCTCTCTGGAAACACCATATATTTT. This sequence encodes CASSPQEGILSGNTIYF.

This clonotype appeared a few times. The genes are TRBV6-1 and TRBJ2-7; tentative D call: TRBD2 (6 bases). Per the germline V gene, CDR1 is MNHNS and CDR2 is SASEGT. This CDR3 is 15 amino acids long. Trimming shortened V by 3 bases and J by 3 bases, and 15 bases separated the two germline ends. CDR3 DNA: TGTGCCAGCAGTGAGACTATAGGAGGGTACTACGAGCAGTACTTC. Its translation: CASSETIGGYYEQYF.

This clonotype was found many times. The chain recombines TRBV12-3 or TRBV12-4 with TRBJ2-2; no clear D. V dropped 4 bases and J dropped 8 bases, with 11 bases sitting between them. This CDR3 contains 13 residues. CDR3: CASSSRGLGELFF. The CDR3 DNA reads as TGTGCCAGCAGTTCTAGAGGCCTAGGGGAGCTGTTTTTT.

V and J are TRBV11-2 and TRBJ2-7; no definite D call. The CDR3 extends over 15 amino acids. Trimming stripped 5 bases from V and 5 bases from J, with 19 bases between. The germline V gene has CDR1 SGHAT and CDR2 FQNNGV. The CDR3 DNA sequence: TGTGCCAGCAGCCCGCGACTGGGCCGGGTCGACGAGCAGTACTTC. This gives the protein CASSPRLGRVDEQYF.

Ten or more counts support this clonotype. The chain uses TRBV30 and TRBJ1-4, with D uncertain. The CDR3 length is 14 residues. Trimming took off 1 base at V and 8 bases at J, with 14 bases between the two ends. Germline assignment: CDR1 GTSNPN and CDR2 SVGIG (reference sequence). CDR3 DNA sequence: TGTGCCTGGAGTGCAGTGGTGGCCGGAGAAAAACTGTTTTTT. Protein product: CAWSAVVAGEKLFF.

This sequence joins TRBV20-1 and TRBJ2-1; no definite D call. Trimming took 6 bases from V and 7 from J, leaving 13 bases between them. Per the germline V gene, CDR1 is DFQATT and CDR2 is SNEGSKA (reference sequence). CDR3 length: 12 amino acids. The CDR3 coding sequence is TGCAGTGCGACCCGCGGTAGTAATGAGCAGTTCTTC. This gives the protein CSATRGSNEQFF.